One and the same sample provided the 26 T cell receptor beta chains below, sequenced in a study of spatial heterogeneity in lung cancer. Time point meaning: sample taken at primary tumor resection. Unsorted whole RNA from tumor, nontumor lung or frozen PBMC underwent sequencing. TCRdb reprocessed the 5' RACE reads with MiXCR, giving one entry per CDR3 protein. Here the sample spans approximately 92,000 distinct CDR3 sequences, approximately 12% being singletons. Sequenced material: PBMCs, taken at surgery. The source is a male donor with early-stage non-small cell lung cancer.

This clonotype came up many times. J is TRBJ1-1 and V is TRBV4-1; tentatively, D is TRBD1 (5 bases). The V end lost 0 bases, the J end lost 4 bases, and 9 bases lay between the germline ends. This CDR3 region has 14 residues. From germline, CDR1 is MGHRA and CDR2 YSYEKL. CDR3 sequence: CASSQEEGVTEAFF. In nucleotides, the CDR3 is TGCGCCAGCAGCCAAGAGGAAGGGGTCACTGAAGCTTTCTTT.

This clonotype was detected many times. The chain carries TRBV5-1 and TRBJ2-1, with 7 nucleotides matching TRBD1. Germline V gives CDR1 SGHRS, CDR2 YFSETQ. Unmatched junction bases numbered 4, after V lost 0 bases and J lost 4 bases. The CDR3 length is 15 residues. The CDR3 DNA sequence: TGCGCCAGCAGCTTGGGGACAGGCCTATACAATGAGCAGTTCTTC. It encodes CASSLGTGLYNEQFF.

This clonotype was recorded many times. The chain links TRBV24-1 to TRBJ2-2; D perhaps matches TRBD2 (6 bases). Germline V gene data show CDR1 as KGHDR and CDR2 as SFDVKD. The CDR3 is made up of 16 amino acids. V gave up 10 bases and J gave up 1 base, with 18 bases separating them. CDR3 region: CATEGRTLGNTGELFF. The CDR3 DNA sequence: TGTGCCACGGAGGGCAGGACTCTAGGGAACACCGGGGAGCTGTTTTTT.

This clonotype has only a few counts. In DNA, the CDR3 is TGCGCCAGCAGCCAAGACCAGAACAGGAATTTCTATGGCTACACCTTC. Its protein product is CASSQDQNRNFYGYTF. This chain connects TRBV4-1 to TRBJ1-2, with D possibly TRBD1 on 5 matching bases. Germline V gene lookup returns CDR1 MGHRA and CDR2 YSYEKL. This CDR3 has 16 amino acids. V shed 0 bases and J shed 4 bases, with 15 bases lying between them.

This chain links TRBV28 with TRBJ1-2; 7 bases fit TRBD1. The CDR3 totals 13 residues. J gave up 3 bases and V 5 bases, and 3 bases lay outside the gene matches. Germline V gene data show CDR1 as MDHEN and CDR2 as SYDVKM. The CDR3 DNA is TGTGCCAGCAGTGAGGGACAGCACTATGGCTACACCTTC. Protein: CASSEGQHYGYTF.

The rearrangement uses TRBV9 and TRBJ1-1; D is ambiguous. The germline V gene has CDR1 SGDLS and CDR2 YYNGEE. Trimming shortened V by 0 bases and J by 0 bases, and 6 bases separated the two germline ends. CDR3 length: 14 residues. This CDR3 is CASSVVGVNTEAFF. The CDR3 region has the DNA TGTGCCAGCAGCGTAGTAGGCGTGAACACTGAAGCTTTCTTT.

Ten or more counts support this clonotype. This chain uses TRBV7-2 with TRBJ1-2; D might be TRBD1 (5 bases). This CDR3 region has 12 residues. Germline V CDR1 and CDR2: SGHTA, FQGNSA. Trimming took off 7 bases at V and 8 bases at J, with 14 bases between the two ends. CDR3 amino acids: CASTPSRAGYTF. The CDR3 DNA sequence: TGTGCCAGCACCCCAAGCAGGGCCGGCTACACCTTC.

This clonotype was seen a few times. The rearrangement uses TRBV28 and TRBJ1-2; TRBD1 might be the D (5 bases). CDR3 length: 14 residues. V lost 5 bases and J lost 2, with 12 bases in between. Germline V lookup: CDR1 MDHEN, CDR2 SYDVKM. CDR3 protein: CASSTHRSNYGYTF. CDR3 in DNA: TGTGCCAGCAGTACCCACAGGTCCAACTATGGCTACACCTTC.

The chain employs TRBV20-1 and TRBJ2-7, with D perhaps matching TRBD1 or TRBD2 (5 bases each). CDR1 and CDR2 (germline): DFQATT, SNEGSKA (reference sequence). CDR3 size: 15 residues. The V end was cut by 3 bases, the J end by 2 bases, with 17 bases between. The CDR3 nucleotides read TGCAGTGCTAGCTATGCTACCGGGACCACCTACGAGCAGTACTTC. It encodes CSASYATGTTYEQYF.

Ten or more counts support this clonotype. The rearrangement uses TRBV6-2 or TRBV6-3 and TRBJ2-1; D is perhaps TRBD1 or TRBD2 (5 bases each). Trimming cost V 10 bases and J 1 base, with 14 bases left between them. Germline V gene data show CDR1 as MNHEY and CDR2 as SVGEGT. This CDR3 is built from 14 residues. CDR3 loop: CATQRDGSYNEQFF. The CDR3 coding sequence is TGTGCCACTCAAAGGGACGGATCCTACAATGAGCAGTTCTTC.

This clonotype was found many times. This chain uses TRBV5-1 with TRBJ2-1; 8 positions match TRBD1. CDR3 size: 14 residues. CDR1 and CDR2 (germline): SGHRS, YFSETQ. V lost 1 base and J lost 4; bases outside the gene matches: 1. This CDR3 is CASSLRDRYNEQFF. The CDR3 nucleotides read TGCGCCAGCAGCTTGCGGGACAGGTACAATGAGCAGTTCTTC.

The table lists this clonotype with many counts. In DNA form, the CDR3 reads TGTGCCAGCCCTCCGGGACAGGGGGCTTGGTTCTTACATGAGCAGTTCTTC. Translated: CASPPGQGAWFLHEQFF. The gene calls are TRBV28 and TRBJ2-1, with TRBD1 matching 12 bases. CDR3 size: 17 residues. Germline CDR1 and CDR2: MDHEN and SYDVKM. J was trimmed by 8 bases and V by 8 bases; bases with no gene match: 16.

The chain joins TRBV29-1 to TRBJ2-5; the match to TRBD2 covers 9 bases. Germline V gene sequence: CDR1 SQVTM, CDR2 ANQGSEA. This CDR3 is built from 14 residues. With 5 bases clipped from V and 1 base from J, the junction kept 5 bases outside the gene matches. The CDR3 spells CSVSERGVQETQYF. The CDR3 region has the DNA TGCAGCGTTTCCGAGCGGGGGGTCCAAGAGACCCAGTACTTC.

V gene TRBV7-2 combines with J gene TRBJ2-5; D is perhaps TRBD1 or TRBD2 (5 bases each). The length of the CDR3 is 13 residues. CDR1 and CDR2 (germline): SGHTA, FQGNSA. V lost 2 bases and J lost 4, with 8 bases in between. CDR3 sequence: CASSLRGGETQYF. For the CDR3, the DNA is TGTGCCAGCAGCTTACGTGGGGGAGAGACCCAGTACTTC.

This clonotype appeared a few times. DNA of the CDR3: TGCAGTGCTAGAGACAGGACGCACGGTACGCAGTATTTT. Translation gives CSARDRTHGTQYF. The chain joins TRBV20-1 to TRBJ2-3; D is ambiguous. Germline values: CDR1 DFQATT, CDR2 SNEGSKA (reference sequence). V shed 0 bases and J shed 8 bases, with 12 bases lying between them. This CDR3 is 13 amino acids long.

This clonotype was seen ten or more times. CDR3 region: CAIRAGTSGETQYF. The CDR3 region has the DNA TGTGCCATCAGAGCCGGGACTAGCGGCGAGACCCAGTACTTC. This rearrangement joins TRBV10-3 to TRBJ2-5; 11 nucleotides match TRBD2. Germline CDR1 is ENHRY and CDR2 is SYGVKD. Losses at the gene ends were 6 bases for V and 5 bases for J; bases not matched to a gene: 5. CDR3 length: 14 residues.

This clonotype was picked up a small number of times. The chain uses TRBV11-2 and TRBJ2-4; D is unclear. CDR1 and CDR2 from the germline V gene are SGHAT and FQNNGV. The CDR3 extends over 16 amino acids. Deletions cut 1 base from V and 2 bases from J, with 12 bases between. The CDR3 DNA sequence: TGTGCCAGCAGCTTAGTTCGTTCGTACCCCAAAAACATTCAGTACTTC. Translating gives CASSLVRSYPKNIQYF.

The J gene is TRBJ2-1, the V gene TRBV24-1; 7 nucleotides align to TRBD2. The CDR3 runs 13 residues. Germline V gives CDR1 KGHDR, CDR2 SFDVKD. With V trimmed by 10 bases and J by 4 bases, 6 bases remained unmatched. The CDR3 reads CATNAGEYNEQFF. For the CDR3, the DNA is TGTGCCACTAACGCGGGGGAATACAATGAGCAGTTCTTC.

The rearrangement links TRBV6-6 to TRBJ2-5, with D perhaps being TRBD1 or TRBD2 (5 bases each). V was shortened by 4 bases and J by 4 bases, with 7 bases between the two germline ends. Germline V lookup: CDR1 MNHNY, CDR2 SVGAGI (reference sequence). The CDR3 has 12 residues. The CDR3 loop reads CASSWDRETQYF. CDR3 bases: TGTGCCAGCAGTTGGGACCGAGAGACCCAGTACTTC.

The V gene is TRBV7-9, the J gene TRBJ1-5; unclear D gene. Trimming left V 5 bases short and J 5 bases short, with 13 bases between. The CDR3 length is 14 residues. Germline V lookup: CDR1 SEHNR, CDR2 FQNEAQ (reference sequence). DNA for the CDR3: TGTGCCAGCAGCGGGGTCCTTGGGGATCAGCCCCAGCATTTT. It specifies CASSGVLGDQPQHF. The full variable domain, with the rest looked up from reference TRBV7-9 and TRBJ1-5, is DTGVSQNPRHKITKRGQNVTFRCDPISEHNRLYWYRQTLGQGPEFLTYFQNEAQLEKSRLLSDRFSAERPKGSFSTLEIQRTEQGDSAMYLCASSGVLGDQPQHFGDGTRLSIL.

This chain connects TRBV6-6 to TRBJ2-7; TRBD1 might be the D (6 bases). Trimming removed 6 bases at V and 0 bases at J, with 12 bases between. The length of the CDR3 is 14 residues. The germline gives CDR1 MNHNY, CDR2 SVGAGI (reference sequence). The CDR3 loop is CASRKTGSSYEQYF. The CDR3 region has the DNA TGTGCCAGCAGAAAAACAGGGAGCTCCTACGAGCAGTACTTC.

This clonotype was seen more than once but under ten times. The genes are TRBV28 and TRBJ2-5; 8 bases line up with TRBD2. Germline V gives CDR1 MDHEN, CDR2 SYDVKM. This CDR3 region has 12 residues. V dropped 11 bases and J dropped 1; count of bases not matched to a gene: 3. CDR3 sequence reads: CAGGGPQETQYF. Here the CDR3 DNA reads TGTGCCGGCGGGGGGCCCCAAGAGACCCAGTACTTC.

J is TRBJ2-7 and V is TRBV12-3 or TRBV12-4; D is unclear. The CDR3 is 13 amino acids. V was clipped by 1 base and J by 6 bases, with 10 bases between them. The CDR3 coding sequence is TGTGCCAGCAGTTTAGGCAGGAGCATCGAGCAGTACTTC. It encodes CASSLGRSIEQYF.

V is TRBV19 and J is TRBJ1-5, with D tentatively TRBD1 (6 bases). Germline V gives CDR1 LNHDA, CDR2 SQIVND (reference sequence). V lost 0 bases and J 4 bases, leaving 25 bases between the germline ends. The CDR3 runs 20 residues. CDR3 amino acids: CASSIDPTLGPGTMNQPQHF. The CDR3 nucleotides read TGTGCCAGTAGTATAGATCCGACCTTGGGGCCGGGGACAATGAATCAGCCCCAGCATTTT. The full variable domain, rest sourced from reference TRBV19 and TRBJ1-5, is DGGITQSPKYLFRKEGQNVTLSCEQNLNHDAMYWYRQDPGQGLRLIYYSQIVNDFQKGDIAEGYSVSREKKESFPLTVTSAQKNPTAFYLCASSIDPTLGPGTMNQPQHFGDGTRLSIL.

This clonotype has a count of ten or more. The chain recombines TRBV5-1 with TRBJ2-1; D not certain. Germline CDR1 and CDR2: SGHRS and YFSETQ. The CDR3 spans 12 residues. Trimming stripped 4 bases from V and 10 bases from J, with 12 bases between. The CDR3 reads CASSVGPEEQFF. As DNA, the CDR3 is TGCGCCAGCAGCGTCGGCCCGGAGGAGCAGTTCTTC.

In this sample, this clonotype turned up a few times. This chain connects TRBV29-1 to TRBJ2-7; D possibly corresponds to TRBD1 (6 bases). CDR3 length: 13 residues. Trimming left V 5 bases short and J 2 bases short, with 13 bases between. From germline, CDR1 is SQVTM and CDR2 ANQGSEA. This CDR3 reads CSVRDITTYEQYF. The CDR3 coding sequence is TGCAGCGTTAGGGACATTACCACCTACGAGCAGTACTTC.